The T cell receptor (beta chain) described here comes from a study of CD4+ T cells in melanoma. Study findings and constraints: Diverse differentiation states were reported for melanoma neoantigen-specific CD4+ T cells. A reported correlation linked neoantigen-specific CD4+ T cells to CD8+, macrophage and B cell function.

Some clones are missing from TCRdb's copy, which holds only in-frame ones; the method was immunoSEQ multiplex PCR. The table lists fewer than 55,000 clones, 85% to 90% of them singletons. The CDR3 loop spans 15 amino acids. Germline lookup yields CDR1 ENHRY and CDR2 SYGVKD. V shed 8 bases and J shed 0 bases, with 14 bases lying between them. Turning to this clone: No antigen is known for it.

The sequenced sample consisted of peripheral blood. This chain connects TRBV10-3 to TRBJ1-5; D is unresolved. This receptor was obtained from a human donor with melanoma. The CDR3 region has the DNA TGTGCCATCCCATCCCCCACGTATAGCAATCAGCCCCAGCATTTT. This sequence encodes CAIPSPTYSNQPQHF.